This T cell receptor (beta chain) was documented in a study of cytomegalovirus exposure and HLA in healthy donors. The V and J ends lost 7 bases and 5 bases respectively, with 17 bases between them. The CDR3 length is 14 residues. CDR1 MNHNY and CDR2 SVGAGI come from the germline V gene (reference sequence). Use of 60 Vbeta and 13 Jbeta primers characterized the PCR. TCRdb's table, derived via immunoSEQ multiplex PCR, lists solely in-frame clones and lacks some. Its table records approximately 70,000 clones. Sequencing was done on a sample of PBMCs. The chain links TRBV6-6 to TRBJ1-2; D is ambiguous. The clonotype was recovered from a female donor in good health and CMV-seropositive. The CDR3 loop reads CASTEGPERYGYTF. As DNA, the CDR3 is TGTGCCAGCACCGAGGGTCCAGAGAGGTATGGCTACACCTTC.